This entry describes one T cell receptor (beta chain). Original processing methods: Nucleated cell counts were estimated from reference gene primer amplification. Assay used: immunoSEQ multiplex PCR; TCRdb lists only in-frame clones, some missing. The V and J calls and clone size are taken from that table; D and trimming were inferred from the DNA. The sample includes around 100,000 clones, about 90% of them seen just once. The source of the sample is a study of blood T cell repertoires in COVID-19. The wider study: Sites across the United States, Italy and Spain contributed samples from acute and convalescent COVID-19. In each case, the material was cDNA or gDNA derived from T cells, B-cell-depleted T cells, or PBMCs.

Germline V gives CDR1 SGHDT, CDR2 YYEEEE. The CDR3 totals 16 residues. With 2 bases clipped from V and 4 bases from J, the junction kept 4 bases outside the gene matches. The receptor was derived from a human donor with acute or convalescent COVID-19. The donor label of this sample is uncertain. Sequencing input: peripheral blood. The chain is built from TRBV5-6 and TRBJ2-5; 14 bases fit TRBD2. The CDR3 bases are TGTGCCAGCAGCTTCTTCGGACTAGCGGGGGGAGAGACCCAGTACTTC. Protein sequence: CASSFFGLAGGETQYF.